The 6 T cell receptor beta chains listed next were all sequenced from one sample in a study of CD8 T cells in Susac syndrome. An amount of RNA that ranged from roughly 0.5 to 1 ug was reverse transcribed with random hexamers. TCRdb itself ran the immunoSEQ multiplex PCR reads through MiXCR, one entry per CDR3 protein. This sample has 200,000 to 250,000 distinct CDR3 sequences, with 95% found just once. The sequenced sample consisted of CD4+ T cells from PBMCs. The receptors were sampled from a human donor with multiple sclerosis.

This clonotype has just one count. The V and J genes are TRBV7-9 and TRBJ2-7; TRBD1 matches at 8 bases. Germline trimming cut 2 bases from V and 3 bases from J; bases unmatched to any gene: 6. Germline loops: CDR1 SEHNR, CDR2 FQNEAQ (reference sequence). The CDR3 has 15 residues. CDR3 loop: CASSLRQGSYYEQYF. The CDR3, as DNA: TGTGCCAGCAGCTTACGACAGGGGTCTTACTACGAGCAGTACTTC.

The gene calls are TRBV3-1 and TRBJ2-7; no clear D. Germline V gene data show CDR1 as LGHDT and CDR2 as YNNKEL (reference sequence). This CDR3 has 11 amino acids. The V gene lost 5 bases and the J gene lost 6 bases, with 8 bases spanning the gap. The DNA of the CDR3 is TGTGCCAGCAGCTCGTGGGGCGAGCAGTACTTC. This translates into CASSSWGEQYF.

The rearrangement links TRBV20-1 to TRBJ2-7; D is uncertain. Per germline, CDR1 DFQATT and CDR2 SNEGSKA (reference sequence). V was cut by 7 bases and J by 2 bases, with 12 bases left in between. The CDR3 runs to 12 residues. The CDR3 is CSGAGRTYEQYF. The CDR3 nucleotides read TGCAGTGGAGCAGGCCGGACCTACGAGCAGTACTTC.

V and J are TRBV7-2 and TRBJ2-1; no definite D call. Germline assignment: CDR1 SGHTA and CDR2 FQGNSA. The ends were cut back, 4 bases at V and 10 bases at J, with 11 bases in the middle. The CDR3 length is 12 residues. As DNA, the CDR3 is TGTGCCAGCAGCTCTGGCCCCCGGGAGCAGTTCTTC. Translated, it gives CASSSGPREQFF.

J is TRBJ1-5 and V is TRBV29-1; D is unresolved. Germline V gene sequence: CDR1 SQVTM, CDR2 ANQGSEA. V was shortened by 7 bases and J by 5 bases, with 9 bases between the two germline ends. The CDR3 contains 11 residues. The CDR3 coding sequence is TGCAGCGCCGGGGATGATCAGCCCCAGCATTTT. Protein product: CSAGDDQPQHF.

The V gene is TRBV11-1, the J gene TRBJ2-1, with D perhaps being TRBD1 or TRBD2 (5 bases each). Germline values: CDR1 SGHAT, CDR2 FQDESV (reference sequence). The CDR3 is 15 residues long. V was clipped by 4 bases and J by 3 bases, with 13 bases between them. For the CDR3, the DNA is TGTGCCAGCAGCTGGACCGGGACGGACTACAATGAGCAGTTCTTC. It codes for CASSWTGTDYNEQFF.